Following are 16 T cell receptor beta chains from one sample sequenced in a study of immune evolution from preneoplasia to lung adenocarcinoma. Generated by immunoSEQ multiplex PCR, the TCRdb table keeps only in-frame clones and is missing some. The data hold 8,000 or so clones, with around 80% observed a single time. Input material: FFPE minimally invasive lung adenocarcinoma tissue. The source of these receptors is a donor at least 70 years old with lung adenocarcinoma.

The chain has TRBV10-2 and TRBJ2-1; 7 bases match TRBD2. The CDR3 runs 13 residues. After removal of 4 bases from V and 7 bases from J, the junction contained 4 bases not matched to a gene. Germline V gene lookup returns CDR1 WSHSY and CDR2 SAAADI. This chain's CDR3 is CASSVPGGNEQFF. Written as DNA, the CDR3 is TGCGCCAGCAGTGTACCCGGGGGGAATGAGCAGTTCTTC.

The chain employs TRBV11-2 and TRBJ2-1; D not certain. The V gene lost 7 bases and the J gene lost 2 bases, with 12 bases spanning the gap. Per germline, CDR1 SGHAT and CDR2 FQNNGV. The CDR3 has 14 residues. CDR3 sequence reads: CASTMGAAYNEQFF. Here the CDR3 DNA reads TGTGCCAGCACTATGGGCGCCGCCTACAATGAGCAGTTCTTC.

J is TRBJ1-2 and V is TRBV9; 8 nucleotides line up with TRBD1. Trimming removed 2 bases from V and 7 bases from J; junction bases left unmatched: 7. This CDR3 is built from 14 residues. Germline V lookup: CDR1 SGDLS, CDR2 YYNGEE. Here the CDR3 reads CASSVNQGASGYTF. DNA for the CDR3: TGTGCCAGCAGCGTTAATCAGGGGGCCTCTGGCTACACCTTC.

The table lists this clone with a few counts. At one boundary the junction diverges from the germline segment, which might be a read error. The rearrangement links TRBV7-7 to TRBJ2-7; D tentatively fits TRBD1 or TRBD2 (5 bases each). There are 13 residues in the CDR3. Germline CDR1 SSHAT, CDR2 FNYEAQ (reference sequence). The CDR3 DNA reads TGTGCTAGCAGTAAAGACGAGGGGTACGAGCAGTACTTC. This codes for CASSKDEGYEQYF.

The gene calls are TRBV11-2 and TRBJ2-1, with a tentative D call TRBD2 (6 bases). Germline V lookup: CDR1 SGHAT, CDR2 FQNNGV. The CDR3 sequence is 16 residues long. Trimming took off 8 bases at V and 0 bases at J, with 17 bases between the two ends. CDR3 in amino acids: CASLGATRGSYNEQFF. The DNA for the CDR3 is TGTGCCAGCCTGGGTGCGACTAGGGGCTCCTACAATGAGCAGTTCTTC.

The rearrangement joins TRBV19 to TRBJ1-5; unclear D gene. Trimming removed 3 bases from V and 3 bases from J, with 12 bases in between. Germline CDR1 LNHDA, CDR2 SQIVND (reference sequence). This CDR3 contains 15 residues. CDR3 coding DNA: TGTGCCAGTAGTATCGGAGGGCTACCCAATCAGCCCCAGCATTTT. Its protein is CASSIGGLPNQPQHF.

The rearrangement links TRBV4-2 to TRBJ2-3; 8 positions match TRBD2. Germline V gene data show CDR1 as LGHNA and CDR2 as YNFKEQ. This CDR3 has 14 amino acids. J was trimmed by 5 bases and V by 4 bases; bases with no gene match: 5. The CDR3 reads CASSPLSGGDTQYF. The CDR3 nucleotides are TGTGCCAGCAGCCCACTCAGCGGGGGAGATACGCAGTATTTT.

This chain uses TRBV5-6 with TRBJ1-3, with 7 bases lining up with TRBD1. V was clipped by 3 bases and J by 2 bases; unmatched bases: 8. The germline gives CDR1 SGHDT, CDR2 YYEEEE. CDR3 length: 16 residues. The CDR3 region has the DNA TGTGCCAGCAGCTCCATGACACAGGGGACTGGAAACACCATATATTTT. Translated: CASSSMTQGTGNTIYF. The entire variable domain, with the rest obtained from reference TRBV5-6 and TRBJ1-3, is as follows: DAGVTQSPTHLIKTRGQQVTLRCSPKSGHDTVSWYQQALGQGPQFIFQYYEEEERQRGNFPDRFSGHQFPNYSSELNVNALLLGDSALYLCASSSMTQGTGNTIYFGEGSWLTVV.

Details on this clone: The DNA is omitted, as the CDR3 cannot be located on it reliably, and the CDR3 follows TCRdb's listing. V is TRBV28 and J is TRBJ1-2. The CDR3 region is 14 residues in length, termini included. Germline V gives CDR1 MDHEN, CDR2 SYDVKM. This CDR3 is CASSLLRAVAGYTF.

The CDR3 nucleotides are TGTGCCAGCAGTACAGGGCCTTTGGAGCTAATCGGGGAGCTGTTTTTT. Protein sequence: CASSTGPLELIGELFF. The J gene is TRBJ2-2, the V gene TRBV27; a possible D gene is TRBD1 (6 bases). The CDR3 runs to 16 residues. V was pared by 5 bases and J by 7 bases, with 20 bases between. Germline CDR1 MNHEY, CDR2 SMNVEV (reference sequence).

This clone ranks as large (0.1 to 1%). The rearrangement links TRBV5-6 to TRBJ1-1; D gene ambiguous. The CDR3 is made up of 16 amino acids. Germline assignment: CDR1 SGHDT and CDR2 YYEEEE. The ends were cut back, 0 bases at V and 5 bases at J, with 17 bases in the middle. Here the CDR3 reads CASSLDNRASRTEAFF. CDR3 nucleotide sequence: TGTGCCAGCAGCTTGGATAACCGCGCCTCGAGGACTGAAGCTTTCTTT.

This clone was seen only a few times. The chain joins TRBV19 to TRBJ1-1; no clear D. V was trimmed by 7 bases and J by 0 bases, leaving 9 bases between them. CDR1 is LNHDA and CDR2 is SQIVND in the germline V gene (reference sequence). There are 13 residues in the CDR3. CDR3 amino acids: CASNTLMNTEAFF. CDR3 nucleotides: TGTGCCAGTAACACTCTGATGAACACTGAAGCTTTCTTT. Together with reference TRBV19 and TRBJ1-1, the CDR3 gives the full variable domain: DGGITQSPKYLFRKEGQNVTLSCEQNLNHDAMYWYRQDPGQGLRLIYYSQIVNDFQKGDIAEGYSVSREKKESFPLTVTSAQKNPTAFYLCASNTLMNTEAFFGQGTRLTVV.

Sample share makes this clone large (0.1 to 1%). The rearrangement joins TRBV11-2 to TRBJ2-7, with D possibly TRBD2 on 6 matching bases. The CDR3 consists of 14 residues. The V end lost 1 base, the J end lost 3 bases, and 10 bases lay between the germline ends. Germline V lookup: CDR1 SGHAT, CDR2 FQNNGV. For the CDR3, the DNA is TGTGCCAGCAGCTTAGTAGGAGGGAGCTACGAGCAGTACTTC. It specifies CASSLVGGSYEQYF.

This clone was detected only a few times. The chain is built from TRBV9 and TRBJ2-4; 8 bases are a match to TRBD1. The V gene end was trimmed by 4 bases and the J gene end by 6 bases; junction bases not matched to a gene: 9. Germline loops: CDR1 SGDLS, CDR2 YYNGEE. The CDR3 loop spans 15 amino acids. The CDR3 loop reads CASSPRSGQGNIQYF. The CDR3 DNA sequence: TGTGCCAGCAGCCCTCGTTCTGGACAGGGAAACATTCAGTACTTC. The full variable domain, in which reference TRBV9 and TRBJ2-4 provide the parts outside the CDR3, is DSGVTQTPKHLITATGQRVTLRCSPRSGDLSVYWYQQSLDQGLQFLIQYYNGEERAKGNILERFSAQQFPDLHSELNLSSLELGDSALYFCASSPRSGQGNIQYFGAGTRLSVL.

The chain employs TRBV30 and TRBJ1-2; D perhaps matches TRBD1 (6 bases). This CDR3 spans 13 amino acids. Germline CDR1 GTSNPN, CDR2 SVGIG (reference sequence). Trimming stripped 3 bases from V and 4 bases from J, with 12 bases between. In nucleotides, the CDR3 is TGTGCCTGGAGATCGACAGGTGCCTATGGCTACACCTTC. This codes for CAWRSTGAYGYTF.

The chain employs TRBV2 and TRBJ2-6, with D unclear. The V end lost 5 bases, the J end lost 0 bases, and 8 bases lay between the germline ends. The CDR3 contains 15 residues. Per germline, CDR1 SNHLY and CDR2 FYNNEI. The CDR3 is CASSPDYSGANVLTF. The CDR3 bases are TGTGCCAGCAGTCCTGATTACTCTGGGGCCAACGTCCTGACTTTC.